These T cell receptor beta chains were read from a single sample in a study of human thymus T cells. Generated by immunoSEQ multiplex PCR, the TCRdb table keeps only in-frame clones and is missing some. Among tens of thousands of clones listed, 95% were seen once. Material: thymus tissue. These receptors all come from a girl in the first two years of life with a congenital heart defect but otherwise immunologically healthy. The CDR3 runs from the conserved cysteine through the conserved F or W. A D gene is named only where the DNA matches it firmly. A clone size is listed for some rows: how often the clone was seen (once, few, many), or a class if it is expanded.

CDR3 DNA: TGTGCCAGCAGCTCAAACCTAGCGGGAGAGGGCGAGCAGTACTTC
CDR3 protein: CASSSNLAGEGEQYF
V gene: TRBV7-9
clone size: -
D gene: TRBD2
J gene: TRBJ2-7

CDR3 DNA: TGTGCCAGCAGTGAACCCCGGGACTCCTGTACCTCTGGAAACACCATATATTTT
CDR3 protein: CASSEPRDSCTSGNTIYF
V gene: TRBV2
clone size: -
D gene: -
J gene: TRBJ1-3

CDR3 DNA: TGCGCCAGCAGCTCGCCGGGACAGGGGGCGGGTGACACTGAAGCTTTCTTT
CDR3 protein: CASSSPGQGAGDTEAFF
V gene: TRBV5-1
clone size: -
D gene: TRBD1
J gene: TRBJ1-1

CDR3 DNA: TGTGCCAGCAGCGGAAAGACTAGCGGGACCCATAATGAGCAGTTCTTC
CDR3 protein: CASSGKTSGTHNEQFF
V gene: TRBV5-6
clone size: -
D gene: TRBD2
J gene: TRBJ2-1

CDR3 DNA: TGTGCCAGCAGCTTAGCCCCCCCATCTTCTAGCGGATCCACAGATACGCAGTATTTT
CDR3 protein: CASSLAPPSSSGSTDTQYF
V gene: TRBV13
clone size: -
D gene: TRBD2
J gene: TRBJ2-3

CDR3 DNA: TGTGCCAGCAGCGCCGGGGAGGGGCGAAGCATCGGAAACACCATATATTTT
CDR3 protein: CASSAGEGRSIGNTIYF
V gene: TRBV11-1
clone size: -
D gene: -
J gene: TRBJ1-3

CDR3 DNA: TGTGCCAGCAGCGTAGGGACCAGCGCCCAGCAGCAAGAGACCCAGTACTTC
CDR3 protein: CASSVGTSAQQQETQYF
V gene: TRBV9
clone size: -
D gene: -
J gene: TRBJ2-5

CDR3 DNA: TGTGCCAGCAGCTTTGGGTTAGCCAAAAACATTCAGTACTTC
CDR3 protein: CASSFGLAKNIQYF
V gene: TRBV5-5
clone size: -
D gene: -
J gene: TRBJ2-4

CDR3 DNA: TGTGCCAGCAGCTTAGGGTTAGCGGGAGCGTACAATGAGCAGTTCTTC
CDR3 protein: CASSLGLAGAYNEQFF
V gene: TRBV7-2
clone size: -
D gene: TRBD2
J gene: TRBJ2-1

CDR3 DNA: TGTGCCAGCAAATCGACTAGCTCTGATGGCACCGGGGAGCTGTTTTTT
CDR3 protein: CASKSTSSDGTGELFF
V gene: TRBV2
clone size: -
D gene: TRBD2
J gene: TRBJ2-2

CDR3 DNA: TGCGCCAGCAGTGAGATGAGGGGGGTAGCTAAGAACGATGAGCAGTTCTTC
CDR3 protein: CASSEMRGVAKNDEQFF
V gene: TRBV10-1
clone size: -
D gene: -
J gene: TRBJ2-1

CDR3 DNA: TGTGCCAGCAGTGAAACCCGGGACAGGACATCTAGCGGGCCTAGGGCAGATACGCAGTATTTT
CDR3 protein: CASSETRDRTSSGPRADTQYF
V gene: TRBV6-1
clone size: -
D gene: -
J gene: TRBJ2-3

CDR3 DNA: TGCGCCAGCAGTTCCCCTAGCGGGAGGCTCCAAGAGACCCAGTACTTC
CDR3 protein: CASSSPSGRLQETQYF
V gene: TRBV5-1
clone size: -
D gene: TRBD2
J gene: TRBJ2-5

CDR3 DNA: TGCAGCGTTGACACCTTGTCGCGGAGGGGCTACACCTTC
CDR3 protein: CSVDTLSRRGYTF
V gene: TRBV29-1
clone size: -
D gene: -
J gene: TRBJ1-2

CDR3 DNA: TGCGCCAGCAACCGTATAGGGTTTGAGCAGTTCTTC
CDR3 protein: CASNRIGFEQFF
V gene: TRBV23-1
clone size: once
D gene: -
J gene: TRBJ2-1

CDR3 DNA: TGTGCCAGCAGGCACACTAGCGGGAGTACGCCCTACGAGCAGTACTTC
CDR3 protein: CASRHTSGSTPYEQYF
V gene: TRBV5-4
clone size: -
D gene: TRBD2
J gene: TRBJ2-7

CDR3 DNA: TGCGCCAGCAGCTTCGGGACAGGGGGGTCCCACAATGAGCAGTTCTTC
CDR3 protein: CASSFGTGGSHNEQFF
V gene: TRBV5-1
clone size: -
D gene: TRBD1
J gene: TRBJ2-1

CDR3 DNA: TGTGCCAGCAGTTTAAGGGGACAGGGACAGCCCCAGCATTTT
CDR3 protein: CASSLRGQGQPQHF
V gene: TRBV27
clone size: -
D gene: TRBD1
J gene: TRBJ1-5

CDR3 DNA: TGTGCCAGCAGCCAAGATAATTATGCCGAACTCCATCAAGAGACCCAGTACTTC
CDR3 protein: CASSQDNYAELHQETQYF
V gene: TRBV14
clone size: -
D gene: -
J gene: TRBJ2-5

CDR3 DNA: TGTGCCAGCAGCTTTAGAGGACAGGATGGATTCTACAATGAGCAGTTCTTC
CDR3 protein: CASSFRGQDGFYNEQFF
V gene: TRBV7-6
clone size: -
D gene: TRBD1
J gene: TRBJ2-1

CDR3 DNA: TGTGCCTGGAGGGGGACAGGCCCCATTGAGGACACTGAAGCTTTCTTT
CDR3 protein: CAWRGTGPIEDTEAFF
V gene: TRBV30
clone size: -
D gene: TRBD1
J gene: TRBJ1-1

CDR3 DNA: TGTGCCAGCAGTGAACCTTCAGGGGACAGGGGAATTAGAGGCTACACCTTC
CDR3 protein: CASSEPSGDRGIRGYTF
V gene: TRBV2
clone size: once
D gene: TRBD1
J gene: TRBJ1-2

CDR3 DNA: TGCGCCAGCAGATTGGACCCCATAATGAACACTGAAGCTTTCTTT
CDR3 protein: CASRLDPIMNTEAFF
V gene: TRBV5-1
clone size: -
D gene: -
J gene: TRBJ1-1

CDR3 DNA: TGTGCCAGCAGTTTTGACTTTTGGACAGGGGGTTCCTACGAGCAGTACTTC
CDR3 protein: CASSFDFWTGGSYEQYF
V gene: TRBV7-9
clone size: -
D gene: TRBD1
J gene: TRBJ2-7

CDR3 DNA: TGTGCCAGCAGCTTAGTAGCGGCCTACACCGGGGAGCTGTTTTTT
CDR3 protein: CASSLVAAYTGELFF
V gene: TRBV7-2
clone size: -
D gene: -
J gene: TRBJ2-2

CDR3 DNA: TGTGCCAGCAGCTTAGGGAGGACAGGGTATTCACCCCTCCACTTT
CDR3 protein: CASSLGRTGYSPLHF
V gene: TRBV7-2
clone size: -
D gene: TRBD1
J gene: TRBJ1-6

CDR3 DNA: TGTGCCAGTAGTCCTAGCGGGAGGGCCCTCTCCAATGAGCAGTTCTTC
CDR3 protein: CASSPSGRALSNEQFF
V gene: TRBV19
clone size: -
D gene: TRBD2
J gene: TRBJ2-1

CDR3 DNA: TGTGCCAGCAGCAAAGAGGGCGACAGGCGAGGCTACACCTTC
CDR3 protein: CASSKEGDRRGYTF
V gene: TRBV21-1
clone size: -
D gene: -
J gene: TRBJ1-2

CDR3 DNA: TGTGCCAGCAGAGTTTTTTCTGGGGCCAACGTCCTGACTTTC
CDR3 protein: CASRVFSGANVLTF
V gene: TRBV6-1
clone size: once
D gene: -
J gene: TRBJ2-6

CDR3 DNA: TGTGCCAGTAAGATGCAGAGGGAGAATCAGCCCCAGCATTTT
CDR3 protein: CASKMQRENQPQHF
V gene: TRBV19
clone size: -
D gene: -
J gene: TRBJ1-5

CDR3 DNA: TGTGCCACCAGCAGAGGTAGGGTTTACGAGCAGTACTTC
CDR3 protein: CATSRGRVYEQYF
V gene: TRBV15
clone size: -
D gene: -
J gene: TRBJ2-7

CDR3 DNA: TGCAGCGATAGCGGTATGTCCTACAATGAGCAGTTCTTC
CDR3 protein: CSDSGMSYNEQFF
V gene: TRBV29-1
clone size: once
D gene: -
J gene: TRBJ2-1

CDR3 DNA: TGTGCCAGCAGCGTAGAGGGTCCAAACTATGGCTACACCTTC
CDR3 protein: CASSVEGPNYGYTF
V gene: TRBV5-4
clone size: -
D gene: -
J gene: TRBJ1-2

CDR3 DNA: TGTGCCAGCAGGAGGGACGGGCCATCGGGGAACACTGAAGCTTTCTTT
CDR3 protein: CASRRDGPSGNTEAFF
V gene: TRBV2
clone size: -
D gene: -
J gene: TRBJ1-1

CDR3 DNA: TGCGCCAGCAGTGAGTCGGTAATGGGGGTCCGCGGCCGGGGCTACGAGCAGTACTTC
CDR3 protein: CASSESVMGVRGRGYEQYF
V gene: TRBV10-2
clone size: -
D gene: -
J gene: TRBJ2-7